The 21 T cell receptor beta chains below all came from one sample that was sequenced in a study of cytomegalovirus exposure and HLA in healthy donors. Method: immunoSEQ multiplex PCR; TCRdb's copy keeps in-frame clones and lacks some. The repertoire includes fewer than 120,000 clones, around nine tenths of them detected once, and about 1.9% sits in the top ten. The sequencing sample was made of PBMCs. Source of these receptors: a woman aged 18-35 years in good health and CMV-seronegative.

The table lists this clone with a count of one. V and J are TRBV7-9 and TRBJ2-3; 8 bases map to TRBD1. The germline V gene has CDR1 SEHNR and CDR2 FQNEAQ (reference sequence). Losses at the gene ends were 5 bases for V and 2 bases for J; bases not matched to a gene: 9. The CDR3 is made up of 16 amino acids. The CDR3 region has the DNA TGTGCCAGCAGCCCCCGGACAGGGCGCCTCACAGATACGCAGTATTTT. As protein: CASSPRTGRLTDTQYF.

This chain links TRBV10-3 with TRBJ1-2; 9 bases are a match to TRBD1. Germline V gives CDR1 ENHRY, CDR2 SYGVKD. This CDR3 region has 16 residues. Trimming removed 0 bases from V and 2 bases from J; junction bases left unmatched: 4. The CDR3 here is CAISESGQGINYGYTF. DNA of the CDR3: TGTGCCATCAGTGAGTCGGGACAGGGAATCAACTATGGCTACACCTTC.

The chain recombines TRBV12-2 with TRBJ2-5; the table's D call, TRBD2, was not checked against the DNA. TRBV12-2 is a listed pseudogene. This CDR3 has 17 amino acids. CDR3 protein: CASRLATGAGEQETQYF. CDR3 DNA sequence: TGTGCAAGTCGCTTAGCGACTGGGGCGGGAGAGCAAGAGACCCAGTACTTC.

This clone showed up just once. This chain's CDR3 is CASSGPQGYGYTF. Written as DNA, the CDR3 is TGTGCCAGCAGCGGGCCTCAGGGTTATGGCTACACCTTC. This chain connects TRBV9 to TRBJ1-2; possible D gene TRBD1, 5 bases. Between the trimmed V and J ends, which lost 3 bases and 5 bases, there was a span of 11 bases. The germline V gene has CDR1 SGDLS and CDR2 YYNGEE. The CDR3 spans 13 residues.

The chain employs TRBV5-1 and TRBJ2-7; D is uncertain. The CDR3 extends over 14 amino acids. The germline V gene encodes CDR1 SGHRS and CDR2 YFSETQ. Trimming removed 1 base from V and 7 bases from J, with 15 bases in between. CDR3 DNA sequence: TGCGCCAGCAGCTTGAATCCGGTTTCGCGGGAGCAGTACTTC. Translating it yields CASSLNPVSREQYF.

This clone was counted between two and nine times. The chain recombines TRBV27 with TRBJ1-6, with 7 bases fitting TRBD1. This CDR3 has 15 residues. V shed 7 bases, J shed 3 bases, and the junction held 6 bases outside the gene matches. The V gene's germline CDR1 is MNHEY and CDR2 SMNVEV (reference sequence). CDR3 amino acids: CASNPRQGYNSPLHF. The CDR3 region has the DNA TGTGCCAGCAATCCTCGACAGGGCTATAATTCACCCCTCCACTTT.

This clone has ten or more counts. The rearrangement joins TRBV30 to TRBJ1-4, with 8 bases that match TRBD1. The germline V gene encodes CDR1 GTSNPN and CDR2 SVGIG (reference sequence). J was trimmed by 7 bases and V by 0 bases; bases with no gene match: 10. The CDR3 is made up of 16 amino acids. As DNA, the CDR3 is TGTGCCTGGAGTGTACTAAAGGGGACAGGAGGTGAAAAACTGTTTTTT. Translated: CAWSVLKGTGGEKLFF.

V is TRBV7-2 and J is TRBJ2-3, with 7 bases identical to TRBD2. Germline V CDR1 and CDR2: SGHTA, FQGNSA. J lost 2 bases, V lost 2 bases, and 7 bases had no gene match. The CDR3 length is 16 residues. The CDR3 protein is CASSLNRRGNTDTQYF. CDR3 bases: TGTGCCAGCAGCTTAAACCGGCGGGGGAACACAGATACGCAGTATTTT.

The chain employs TRBV20-1 and TRBJ1-2, with D hard to call. Germline CDR1 is DFQATT and CDR2 is SNEGSKA (reference sequence). This CDR3 contains 9 residues. V was shortened by 4 bases and J by 8 bases, with 5 bases between the two germline ends. The CDR3 reads CSATRGYTF. The CDR3 DNA reads as TGCAGTGCTACTAGGGGCTACACCTTC.

The rearrangement uses TRBV9 and TRBJ2-1; a weak D match, TRBD1 (5 bases). This CDR3 comprises 13 residues. Per germline, CDR1 SGDLS and CDR2 YYNGEE. The V gene lost 2 bases and the J gene lost 8 bases, with 11 bases spanning the gap. The CDR3 DNA sequence: TGTGCCAGCAGCGTGACAGTGAAGTATGAGCAGTTCTTC. It is translated as CASSVTVKYEQFF.

The CDR3 sequence: CASSHTTGVLYGYTF. As DNA, the CDR3 is TGTGCCAGCAGCCATACGACAGGGGTCCTCTATGGCTACACCTTC. The chain joins TRBV6-1 to TRBJ1-2, with 8 bases that match TRBD1. This CDR3 contains 15 residues. J was trimmed by 4 bases and V by 6 bases; bases with no gene match: 10. Germline V gene lookup returns CDR1 MNHNS and CDR2 SASEGT.

The chain combines TRBV5-1 with TRBJ2-5, with 9 bases lining up with TRBD2. V lost 0 bases and J lost 0; bases outside the gene matches: 3. The CDR3 spans 16 residues. Germline CDR1 SGHRS, CDR2 YFSETQ. CDR3 nucleotides: TGCGCCAGCAGCTTGGTGAGCGGGAGGTACCAAGAGACCCAGTACTTC. Protein sequence: CASSLVSGRYQETQYF.

The genes are TRBV5-4 and TRBJ2-3, with 12 bases lining up with TRBD2. Losses at the gene ends were 2 bases for V and 12 bases for J; bases not matched to a gene: 1. The CDR3 totals 12 residues. CDR1 and CDR2 from the germline V gene are SGHNT and YYREEE (reference sequence). The CDR3: CASSFGLAGQYF. For the CDR3, the DNA is TGTGCCAGCAGCTTTGGACTAGCGGGACAGTATTTT.

The rearrangement uses TRBV10-1 and TRBJ2-7; D is uncertain. The germline gives CDR1 WNHNN, CDR2 SYGVQD (reference sequence). There are 11 residues in the CDR3. With 3 bases removed from V and 6 bases from J, the gap between germline ends came to 6 bases. CDR3 in amino acids: CASSDSFEQYF. DNA for the CDR3: TGCGCCAGCAGTGACTCGTTCGAGCAGTACTTC.

This clone has only one observation. CDR3 protein: CAWSRDRIFYEQYF. CDR3 bases: TGTGCCTGGAGCCGGGACAGAATATTCTACGAGCAGTACTTC. The rearrangement links TRBV30 to TRBJ2-7; 7 bases map to TRBD1. The V gene end was trimmed by 3 bases and the J gene end by 3 bases; junction bases not matched to a gene: 8. CDR1 and CDR2 from the germline V gene are GTSNPN and SVGIG (reference sequence). The CDR3 is 14 residues long.

The chain joins TRBV7-9 to TRBJ1-1; D may be TRBD1 (5 bases). The CDR3 loop spans 15 amino acids. Germline V gives CDR1 SEHNR, CDR2 FQNEAQ (reference sequence). V was shortened by 4 bases and J by 3 bases, with 15 bases between the two germline ends. CDR3 DNA sequence: TGTGCCAGCAGCTCGCTAGGACCCAGGGACACTGAAGCTTTCTTT. It translates to CASSSLGPRDTEAFF.

The genes are TRBV9 and TRBJ2-2; tentative D call: TRBD1 (5 bases). CDR3 length: 16 residues. Germline-derived CDR1 and CDR2 are SGDLS and YYNGEE. Between the trimmed V and J ends, which lost 1 base and 5 bases, there was a span of 15 bases. The CDR3 nucleotides are TGTGCCAGCAGCGTAAGCCAGGGCTTAGGGACCGGGGAGCTGTTTTTT. Translating gives CASSVSQGLGTGELFF.

The chain couples TRBV28 to TRBJ2-1; 9 bases agree with TRBD2. Per the germline V gene, CDR1 is MDHEN and CDR2 is SYDVKM. The CDR3 consists of 16 residues. Trimming cost V 6 bases and J 10 bases; bases outside gene matches: 16. The CDR3 reads CASSPPGAGGPGEQFF. DNA for the CDR3: TGTGCCAGCAGCCCCCCAGGGGCGGGAGGGCCGGGGGAGCAGTTCTTC.

Only a few counts were recorded for this clone. V and J are TRBV30 and TRBJ1-1; TRBD1 might be the D (6 bases). CDR3 length: 12 residues. Trimming removed 5 bases from V and 1 base from J, with 8 bases in between. The V gene's germline CDR1 is GTSNPN and CDR2 SVGIG (reference sequence). The CDR3 region is CAWGQTNTEAFF. For the CDR3, the DNA is TGTGCCTGGGGACAGACGAACACTGAAGCTTTCTTT.

The V gene is TRBV5-1, the J gene TRBJ1-1; D is unresolved. V was clipped by 7 bases and J by 2 bases, with 9 bases between them. The length of the CDR3 is 12 residues. Germline assignment: CDR1 SGHRS and CDR2 YFSETQ. The DNA of the CDR3 is TGCGCCAGCCCGCGGGGAAACACTGAAGCTTTCTTT. This sequence encodes CASPRGNTEAFF.

This sequence joins TRBV5-6 and TRBJ2-5; no reliable D call. The V gene lost 0 bases and the J gene lost 0 bases, with 15 bases spanning the gap. The CDR3 contains 17 residues. Germline CDR1 and CDR2: SGHDT and YYEEEE. CDR3 bases: TGTGCCAGCAGCTTGGAGCCCACTGACTCGTACCAAGAGACCCAGTACTTC. It encodes CASSLEPTDSYQETQYF.